What follows is one TCR beta chain and its context. Its antigen is not known. This entry belongs to a study of CD8+CD57+ T cells in acquired aplastic anemia. The study's findings and limits: With respect to CD8+ Simpson's diversity, patients and controls did not differ significantly.

Between the trimmed V and J ends, which lost 3 bases and 5 bases, there was a span of 13 bases. This CDR3 has 14 amino acids. Genomic DNA served as template for TCR beta VDJ and CDR3 profiling. TCRdb itself ran the reads through MiXCR, one entry per CDR3 protein. The sample records about 180,000 distinct CDR3 sequences, 40% to 55% being singletons. Sequencing input: sorted CD4+, CD8+, or CD8+CD57+ T cells (not recorded which) from PBMCs. The receptor was derived from a human donor in good health. The J gene is TRBJ1-2, the V gene TRBV12-3 or TRBV12-4; tentative D call: TRBD1 (5 bases). In DNA, the CDR3 is TGTGCCAGCAGTTTGAGGGACGGGCGGTATGGCTACACCTTC. Its translation is CASSLRDGRYGYTF.